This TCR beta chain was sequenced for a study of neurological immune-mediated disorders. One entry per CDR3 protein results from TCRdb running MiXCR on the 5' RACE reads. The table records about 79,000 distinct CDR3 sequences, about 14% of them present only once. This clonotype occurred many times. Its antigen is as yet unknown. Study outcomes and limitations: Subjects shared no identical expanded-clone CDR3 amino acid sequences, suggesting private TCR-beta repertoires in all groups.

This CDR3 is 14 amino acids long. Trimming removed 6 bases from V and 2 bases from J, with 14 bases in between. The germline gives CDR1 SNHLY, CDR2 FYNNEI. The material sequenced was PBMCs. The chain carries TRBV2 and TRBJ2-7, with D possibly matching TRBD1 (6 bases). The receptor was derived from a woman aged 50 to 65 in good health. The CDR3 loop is CASRGHLTTYEQYF. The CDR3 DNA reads TGTGCCAGCAGGGGACATCTAACTACCTACGAGCAGTACTTC.